This T cell receptor beta chain emerged from a study of T cells in Graves' hyperthyroidism and ophthalmopathy. Study-wide points: Most thyroid clonotypes expanded above 0.001 were also detected in blood.

The V gene's germline CDR1 is SNHLY and CDR2 FYNNEI. The V end was cut by 5 bases, the J end by 4 bases, with 11 bases between. This CDR3 contains 13 residues. What was amplified from RNA transcripts were TCR beta CDR3 regions. An initial round of RT-PCR targeting the TCR CDR3 relied on the HTBI primer set. Using its own MiXCR run on the multiplex PCR reads, TCRdb lists one record per CDR3 protein. The sample lists some 350,000 distinct CDR3 sequences, more than 15% occurring once. Diagnoses rested on clinical symptoms, serum thyroxine and TRAb, thyroid ultrasound and orbital computed tomography. Any symptoms of ophthalmopathy came after the first hyperthyroidism diagnosis, from which the blood sample dates. PBMCs stemmed from 10 ml fresh peripheral blood. This clonotype was seen ten or more times. The antigen remains unidentified.

This chain links TRBV2 with TRBJ1-1, with D possibly being TRBD1 (5 bases). This TCR came from a woman under 30 with Graves' hyperthyroidism that later progressed to Graves' ophthalmopathy. What was sequenced was blood. The CDR3 loop is CASSPQGSTEAFF. The CDR3 bases are TGTGCCAGCAGTCCCCAGGGTAGCACTGAAGCTTTCTTT.